These T cell receptor beta chains were read from a single sample in a study of blood T cell repertoires in COVID-19. Libraries were prepared by immunoSEQ multiplex PCR; TCRdb keeps only in-frame clonotypes and omits some of them. The sample contains roughly 180,000 clones, less than 85% of which appear only once. Sequences were obtained from peripheral blood. The receptors derive from a woman older than 75 with active or convalescent COVID-19. Each CDR3 is given with its conserved first and last residue. The size entry is marked missing in some rows and otherwise reads once, few, many or a size class.

v_gene | abundance | CDR3aa
TRBV29-1 | . | CSVQGITEAFF
TRBV5-6 | . | CASSLMTGVTGELFF
TRBV5-4 | . | CASSTLWRGGNTEAFF
TRBV5-6 | . | CASTILDQASGYEQYF
TRBV3-1/TRBV3-2 | . | CASSNDRGANYGYTF
TRBV25-1 | . | CASRTDRWETQYF
TRBV6-9 | . | CASSYKEARCDEQYF
TRBV19 | . | CASRQRLNTEAFF
TRBV3-1/TRBV3-2 | . | CASSQGGTSYEQFF
TRBV27 | . | CASSLIGQAGNEQFF
TRBV27 | . | CASSLFETSGPTDTQYF
TRBV6-6 | . | CASILLAGGPYGYTF
TRBV29-1 | . | CSVREATDTQYF
TRBV5-8 | . | CASSLGTANTGELFF
TRBV28 | . | CASSFRGLGYTF
TRBV30 | . | CAWSQGQESYEQYF
TRBV7-2 | . | CASSSGINTGELFF
TRBV5-1 | once | CASSRTTSSYEQYF
TRBV7-9 | . | CASSLGSLPGQGEKLFF
TRBV5-1 | once | CASGTGPSYEQYF
TRBV11-3 | . | CASSQDRAEVGTQYF
TRBV5-1 | . | CASSLEGVRQETQYF
TRBV7-8 | . | CASSLDGRAYNEQFF
TRBV6-1 | . | CASSEATSGRARRETQYF
TRBV3-1/TRBV3-2 | . | CASSQIGTGANSPLHF
TRBV5-1 | few | CASRQAGHNEQFF
TRBV10-3 | once | CAISESQGRTEAFF
TRBV5-1 | . | CASRKQGSGTEAFF
TRBV19 | . | CASRGGGQGLTEAFF
TRBV18 | . | CASSPSTTDTQYF
TRBV6-6 | . | CASSYPPGSSYNEQFF
TRBV10-2 | . | CASTNGQGMGAGNTIYF
TRBV28 | . | CASTTNTGELFF
TRBV18 | once | CASSPPSGNQPQHF
TRBV5-1 | . | CASSPAGTGVSYEQYF
TRBV6-5 | . | CASRRQGSYYGYTF
TRBV10-2 | . | CASSYPPGNANTEAFF
TRBV7-3 | . | CASSFRDRDDTEAFF
TRBV5-1 | . | CASSGQPGEKLFF
TRBV29-1 | . | CSVLSGVGQETQYF
TRBV18 | once | CASSRTSGSTDTQYF
TRBV5-1 | . | CASSFSPPVTEAFF
TRBV30 | . | CAWTGGEKLFF
TRBV19 | once | CASSPRGYFVEKLFF
TRBV5-1 | . | CASSLASLNEQFF
TRBV5-1 | . | CASSLVVNTGELFF
TRBV14 | . | CASSLRQGSVETQYF
TRBV6-5 | . | CASSQNRDTQPQHF
TRBV7-9 | . | CASSLAPTDYTEAFF
TRBV5-5 | . | CASSLRQIEAFF
TRBV28 | . | CASSLAGTSSYEQYF
TRBV2 | . | CASSVLETQYF
TRBV9 | . | CASSPFSGVPNYGYTF
TRBV11-1 | once | CASSLGTGGFEAFF
TRBV19 | . | CASAGTGNQPQHF